A selection of T cell receptor beta chains follows, all from one sample in a study of pediatric ulcerative colitis. Clones were read by immunoSEQ multiplex PCR, and TCRdb kept only the in-frame ones, dropping some. The sample comprises tens of thousands of clones, roughly nine tenths of which are singletons, and around 3% rests with the top ten. The sample was blood. The receptors stem from a boy under 18 with severe ulcerative colitis. CDR3s include the opening cysteine and the closing phenylalanine or tryptophan. D genes are given only for firm matches. For some rows the clone size is stated as once, few or many, or as a class when expanded; others skip it.

D gene | J gene | V gene | CDR3 length | clone size | CDR3 DNA | CDR3 protein
TRBD2 | TRBJ2-1 | TRBV19 | 15 | few | TGTGCCAGTAGTATAGTGGGACTAGCGAGCAATGAGCAGTTCTTC | CASSIVGLASNEQFF
NA | TRBJ1-5 | TRBV30 | 15 | few | TGTGCCTGGAGGGAGGGACTGTCGATGAATCAGCCCCAGCATTTT | CAWREGLSMNQPQHF
NA | TRBJ2-2 | TRBV2 | 13 | once | TGTGCCAGCATGGGGTTGGGCACCGGGGAGCTGTTTTTT | CASMGLGTGELFF
NA | TRBJ2-3 | TRBV4-1 | 17 | NA | TGCGCCAGCAGCCAAGATTTCTTGGCAGGAGGCACAGATACGCAGTATTTT | CASSQDFLAGGTDTQYF
NA | TRBJ1-1 | TRBV7-8 | 13 | NA | TGTGCCAGCAGCTTAATCAAAAACACTGAAGCTTTCTTT | CASSLIKNTEAFF
NA | TRBJ1-2 | TRBV11-2 | 16 | NA | TGTGCCAGCAGCTTAGAGCCAGGAGGGGTGGCGAATGGCTACACCTTC | CASSLEPGGVANGYTF
NA | TRBJ2-5 | TRBV28 | 15 | NA | TGTGCCAGCAACCAAGGGGGTACTAGGGTGGAGACCCAGTACTTC | CASNQGGTRVETQYF
TRBD2 | TRBJ2-5 | TRBV7-9 | 15 | NA | TGTGCCAGCAGCTTACTGACTAGCGGGAGAGAGACCCAGTACTTC | CASSLLTSGRETQYF
TRBD1 | TRBJ1-1 | TRBV19 | 15 | NA | TGTGCCAGTACCCCCTGGGGACAGGGGGACACTGAAGCTTTCTTT | CASTPWGQGDTEAFF
NA | TRBJ2-7 | TRBV7-9 | 13 | NA | TGTGCCAGCAGCTTCGAGGGAGCGGCCGAGCAGTACTTC | CASSFEGAAEQYF
NA | TRBJ2-1 | TRBV5-1 | 13 | few | TGCGCCAGCAGCTTGAACCTCCGGGATGAGCAGTTCTTC | CASSLNLRDEQFF
NA | TRBJ2-5 | TRBV12-2 | 16 | NA | TGTGCAAGTCGCTTAGCCGGGACTAGCGGGAAAGAGACCCAGTACTTC | CASRLAGTSGKETQYF
TRBD2 | TRBJ2-2 | TRBV10-1 | 15 | once | TGCGCCAGCAGTGGACTAGCGGGTAACACCGGGGAGCTGTTTTTT | CASSGLAGNTGELFF
NA | TRBJ1-1 | TRBV7-6 | 14 | NA | TGTGCCAGCAGCTACTCCGGGGGTGGCACTGAAGCTTTCTTT | CASSYSGGGTEAFF
TRBD2 | TRBJ2-3 | TRBV5-1 | 18 | NA | TGCGCCAGCAGCTTGGTGGGCACTAGCGGGAAAATTTTGGATACGCAGTATTTT | CASSLVGTSGKILDTQYF
NA | TRBJ1-2 | TRBV6-1 | 16 | once | TGTGCCAGCAGTGACGGCCGGTATGCCGAAAACGATGGCTACACCTTC | CASSDGRYAENDGYTF
NA | TRBJ2-3 | TRBV6-1 | 12 | NA | TGTGCCAGCAACTACGGCACAGATACGCAGTATTTT | CASNYGTDTQYF
TRBD1 | TRBJ2-1 | TRBV10-3 | 13 | NA | TGTGCCATCAGTGGGGACAGGGGCAATGAGCAGTTCTTC | CAISGDRGNEQFF
NA | TRBJ2-5 | TRBV30 | 12 | NA | TGTGCCTGGAGTGTATGGGAAGAGACCCAGTACTTC | CAWSVWEETQYF
TRBD2 | TRBJ2-7 | TRBV9 | 14 | NA | TGTGCCAGCAGCGTAGGGGGGACTACCTACGAGCAGTACTTC | CASSVGGTTYEQYF
TRBD1 | TRBJ2-7 | TRBV5-6 | 15 | NA | TGTGCCAGCAGCTTTTGGACAGGGAAGGTCTACGAGCAGTACTTC | CASSFWTGKVYEQYF
NA | TRBJ2-1 | TRBV5-6 | 15 | NA | TGTGCCAGCAGCCTCGACTATACCCCGGGGAATGAGCAGTTCTTC | CASSLDYTPGNEQFF
NA | TRBJ2-7 | TRBV7-2 | 12 | NA | TGTGCCAGCAGCTTAGCTTCCCACGAGCAGTACTTC | CASSLASHEQYF
NA | TRBJ2-7 | TRBV6-1 | 16 | NA | TGTGCCAGCAGTGTGAGAGAGGGAGTAAACTCCTACGAGCAGTACTTC | CASSVREGVNSYEQYF
TRBD2 | TRBJ2-7 | TRBV5-6 | 16 | NA | TGTGCCAGCAGCTTGAATAAAGGACTAGCGGCCTACGAGCAGTACTTC | CASSLNKGLAAYEQYF
NA | TRBJ2-2 | TRBV7-3 | 14 | NA | TGTGCCAGCAGCTCACTAAGGGCGGGCGGGGAGCTGTTTTTT | CASSSLRAGGELFF